This T cell receptor (beta chain) was identified in a study of cytomegalovirus exposure and HLA in healthy donors. Germline V gene data show CDR1 as SGHVS and CDR2 as FNYEAQ. After removal of 0 bases from V and 6 bases from J, the junction contained 7 bases not matched to a gene. This CDR3 is 15 amino acids long. General study points: A few of the chains that were CMV-associated were confirmed in vitro to be specific for CMV antigens. Reportedly, cytomegalovirus status was diagnosed with high sensitivity and specificity. Within the 120 validation repertoires, first-cohort TCR clusters tended to co-occur, according to a later analysis. The listing of 150 to 200 TCR beta chains classed them as cytomegalovirus-associated.

Regarding this clone: Antigen unknown.

TCRdb's table, derived via immunoSEQ multiplex PCR, lists solely in-frame clones and lacks some. The data hold 95,000 to 150,000 clones, with around 95% observed a single time. The sequencing sample was made of PBMCs. The chain combines TRBV7-6 with TRBJ1-2; TRBD1 aligns across 7 bases. The receptor was isolated from a man younger than 30 in good health and CMV-seronegative. CDR3 sequence: CASSLAEGTGDGYTF. CDR3 nucleotide sequence: TGTGCCAGCAGCTTAGCGGAAGGAACAGGGGATGGCTACACCTTC.